Only a few counts were recorded for the clone carrying this T cell receptor beta chain. Its antigen is currently unknown. TCRdb called the reads again in MiXCR, with one record for every CDR3 protein. The table lists about 110,000 distinct CDR3 sequences, around 28% of them singletons. The sample belongs to a study of T cell repertoires in cytomegalovirus infection. As for the study in general: Selection of CMV epitopes for the study included recently identified HLA-C-restricted and well-studied HLA-B-restricted ones. Signatures in public TCR beta sequences pointed to both CMV infection and matching HLA type.

General observations from the study: Cumulative frequency of public TCR beta families picked out carriers of CMV plus the relevant HLA. In two of eight donors, the top clonotype was HLA-C-restricted CMV-specific.

V was pared by 2 bases and J by 1 base, with 12 bases between. This CDR3 comprises 15 residues. Per germline, CDR1 SGHNT and CDR2 YYREEE (reference sequence). Sequenced material: CD8+ T cells from cultured PBMCs, taken from culture after CMV antigen stimulation. The clonotype originates from a human donor in good health (CMV status not recorded). Some clones in this sample may be carry-over from other donors' samples. This chain joins TRBV5-4 and TRBJ1-1; weak D call: TRBD1 (5 bases). The CDR3 loop reads CASSFQGGGNTEAFF. In DNA form, the CDR3 reads TGTGCCAGCAGCTTTCAGGGCGGGGGGAACACTGAAGCTTTCTTT.